This TCR beta chain comes out of a study of shared clonotypes between healthy human individuals. When replicate PCRs were run on sorted subsets, they used 200 to 250 ng DNA, about 30,000 T cell genomes. Sequenced by immunoSEQ multiplex PCR; TCRdb stores in-frame clones only, minus some. The repertoire holds around 2.3 million clones, with around 95% as singletons. Both subsets, CD45RA+ naive and CD45RA-negative memory, were split from the CD4+ cells. The CDR3 has 16 amino acids. CDR1 and CDR2 (germline): ENHRY, SYGVKD. Trimming removed 4 bases from V and 1 base from J; junction bases left unmatched: 8.

Material for sequencing was naive CD4+ T cells sorted from blood. Subset reported: CD45RA+ positively selected. The clonotype was recovered from a man younger than 35 in good health. This rearrangement joins TRBV10-3 to TRBJ2-5, with 8 positions matching TRBD1. CDR3 loop: CAISGTGPSIQETQYF. The CDR3 bases are TGTGCCATCAGTGGGACAGGGCCTAGTATCCAAGAGACCCAGTACTTC.